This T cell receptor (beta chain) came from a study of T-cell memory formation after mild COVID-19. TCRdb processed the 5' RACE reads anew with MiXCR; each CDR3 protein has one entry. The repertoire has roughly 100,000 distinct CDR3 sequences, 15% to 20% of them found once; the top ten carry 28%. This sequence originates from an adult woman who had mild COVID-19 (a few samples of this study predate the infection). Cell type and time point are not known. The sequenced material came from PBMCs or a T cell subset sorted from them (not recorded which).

This CDR3 reads CASSQGPTTSNMNTEAFF. DNA for the CDR3: TGTGCCAGCAGCCAAGGGCCGACCACTAGCAATATGAACACTGAAGCTTTCTTT. The chain couples TRBV5-6 to TRBJ1-1; no reliable D call. The CDR3 totals 18 residues. The V gene lost 4 bases and the J gene lost 0 bases, with 22 bases spanning the gap. CDR1 SGHDT and CDR2 YYEEEE come from the germline V gene.